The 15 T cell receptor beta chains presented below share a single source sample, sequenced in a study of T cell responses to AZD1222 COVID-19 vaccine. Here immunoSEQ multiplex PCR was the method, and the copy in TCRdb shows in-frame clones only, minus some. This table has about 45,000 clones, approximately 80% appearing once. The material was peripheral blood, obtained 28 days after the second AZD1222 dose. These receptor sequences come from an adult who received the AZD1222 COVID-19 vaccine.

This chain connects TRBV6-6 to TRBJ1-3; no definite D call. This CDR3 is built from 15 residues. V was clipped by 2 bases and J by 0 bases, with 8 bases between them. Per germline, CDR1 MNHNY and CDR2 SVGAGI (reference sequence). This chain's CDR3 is CASSYEGISGNTIYF. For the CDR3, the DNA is TGTGCCAGCAGTTACGAGGGAATCTCTGGAAACACCATATATTTT.

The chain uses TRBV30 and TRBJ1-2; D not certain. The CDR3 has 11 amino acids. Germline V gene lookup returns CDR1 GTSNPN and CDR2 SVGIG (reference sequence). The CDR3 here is CALSRPYGYTF. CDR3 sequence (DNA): TGTGCGTTGAGTAGGCCCTATGGCTACACCTTC. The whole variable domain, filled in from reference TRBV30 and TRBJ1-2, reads SQTIHQWPATLVQPVGSPLSLECTVEGTSNPNLYWYRQAAGRGLQLLFYSVGIGQISSEVPQNLSASRPQDRQFILSSKKLLLSDSGFYLCALSRPYGYTFGSGTRLTVV.

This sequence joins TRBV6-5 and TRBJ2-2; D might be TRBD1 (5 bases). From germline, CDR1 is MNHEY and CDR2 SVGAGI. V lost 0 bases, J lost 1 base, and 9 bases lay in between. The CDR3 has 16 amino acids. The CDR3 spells CASSYSERGNTGELFF. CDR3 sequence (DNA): TGTGCCAGCAGTTACTCGGAAAGGGGGAACACCGGGGAGCTGTTTTTT.

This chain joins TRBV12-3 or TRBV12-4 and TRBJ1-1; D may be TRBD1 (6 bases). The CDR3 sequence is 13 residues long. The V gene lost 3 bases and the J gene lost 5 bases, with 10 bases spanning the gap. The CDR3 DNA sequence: TGTGCCAGCAGTTTGGGGGCCAGGACTGAAGCTTTCTTT. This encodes CASSLGARTEAFF.

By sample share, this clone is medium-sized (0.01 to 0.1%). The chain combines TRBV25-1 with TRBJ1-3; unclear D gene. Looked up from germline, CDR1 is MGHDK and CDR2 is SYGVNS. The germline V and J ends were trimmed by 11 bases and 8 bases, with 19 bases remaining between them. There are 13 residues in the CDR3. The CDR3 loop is CAGVGPTHDTIYF. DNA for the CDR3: TGTGCCGGAGTAGGGCCGACCCACGACACCATATATTTT.

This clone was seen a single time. CDR3 sequence: CASEGPSSYEQYF. The CDR3 DNA reads as TGTGCCAGCGAGGGACCGAGCTCCTACGAGCAGTACTTC. The chain is built from TRBV6-5 and TRBJ2-7, with D perhaps being TRBD1 or TRBD2 (5 bases each). The CDR3 has 13 amino acids. Germline-derived CDR1 and CDR2 are MNHEY and SVGAGI. Trimming removed 8 bases from V and 0 bases from J, with 11 bases in between.

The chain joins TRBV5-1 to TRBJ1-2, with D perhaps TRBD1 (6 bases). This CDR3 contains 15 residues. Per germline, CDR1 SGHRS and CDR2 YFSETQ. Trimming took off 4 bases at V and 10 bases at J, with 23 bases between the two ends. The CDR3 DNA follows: TGCGCCAGCAGCGAACGAACAGGGTCCAATCGTGACTACACCTTC. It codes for CASSERTGSNRDYTF. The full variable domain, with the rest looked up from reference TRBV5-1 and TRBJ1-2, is KAGVTQTPRYLIKTRGQQVTLSCSPISGHRSVSWYQQTPGQGLQFLFEYFSETQRNKGNFPGRFSGRQFSNSRSEMNVSTLELGDSALYLCASSERTGSNRDYTFGSGTRLTVV.

For the CDR3, the DNA is TGTGCCAGCAGTTGGGCACAGGAGGGGACTGAAGCTTTCTTT. This sequence encodes CASSWAQEGTEAFF. The V gene is TRBV6-6, the J gene TRBJ1-1, with D tentatively TRBD1 (5 bases). Germline assignment: CDR1 MNHNY and CDR2 SVGAGI (reference sequence). The CDR3 runs 14 residues. Deletions cut 4 bases from V and 5 bases from J, with 14 bases between.

CDR3 nucleotides: TGTGCCTGGAGAGACCGTCAGTCTAGCAATCAGCCCCAGCATTTT. Its protein product is CAWRDRQSSNQPQHF. The chain links TRBV30 to TRBJ1-5; D is unclear. Germline assignment: CDR1 GTSNPN and CDR2 SVGIG (reference sequence). V lost 3 bases and J 0 bases, leaving 12 bases between the germline ends. The CDR3 is made up of 15 amino acids. Drawing the rest from reference TRBV30 and TRBJ1-5, the complete variable domain is SQTIHQWPATLVQPVGSPLSLECTVEGTSNPNLYWYRQAAGRGLQLLFYSVGIGQISSEVPQNLSASRPQDRQFILSSKKLLLSDSGFYLCAWRDRQSSNQPQHFGDGTRLSIL.

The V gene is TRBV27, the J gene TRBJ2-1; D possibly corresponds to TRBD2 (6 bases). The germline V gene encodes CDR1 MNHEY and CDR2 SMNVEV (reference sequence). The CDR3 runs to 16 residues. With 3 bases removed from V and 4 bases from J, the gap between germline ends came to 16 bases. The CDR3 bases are TGTGCCAGCAGTTTTATAGCAGCGGGCCATTACAATGAGCAGTTCTTC. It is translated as CASSFIAAGHYNEQFF.

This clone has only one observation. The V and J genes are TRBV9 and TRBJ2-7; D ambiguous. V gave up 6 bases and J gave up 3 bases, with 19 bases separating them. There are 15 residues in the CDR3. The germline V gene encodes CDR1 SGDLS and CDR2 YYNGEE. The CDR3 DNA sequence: TGTGCCAGCACCAACAAGGGTGACCCCATCTACGAGCAGTACTTC. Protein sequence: CASTNKGDPIYEQYF.

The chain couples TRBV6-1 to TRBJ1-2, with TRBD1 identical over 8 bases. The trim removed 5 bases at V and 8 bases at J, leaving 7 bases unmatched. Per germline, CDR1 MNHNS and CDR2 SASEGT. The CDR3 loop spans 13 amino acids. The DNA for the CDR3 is TGTGCCAGCAGTTCCAAGGACAGGGAGGGCTACACCTTC. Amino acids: CASSSKDREGYTF.

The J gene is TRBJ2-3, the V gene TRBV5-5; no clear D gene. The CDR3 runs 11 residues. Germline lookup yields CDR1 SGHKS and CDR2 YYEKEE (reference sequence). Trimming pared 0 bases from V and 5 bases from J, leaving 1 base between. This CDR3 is CASSLEDTQYF. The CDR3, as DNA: TGTGCCAGCAGCTTGGAAGATACGCAGTATTTT. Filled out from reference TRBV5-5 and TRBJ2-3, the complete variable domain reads DAGVTQSPTHLIKTRGQQVTLRCSPISGHKSVSWYQQVLGQGPQFIFQYYEKEERGRGNFPDRFSARQFPNYSSELNVNALLLGDSALYLCASSLEDTQYFGPGTRLTVL.

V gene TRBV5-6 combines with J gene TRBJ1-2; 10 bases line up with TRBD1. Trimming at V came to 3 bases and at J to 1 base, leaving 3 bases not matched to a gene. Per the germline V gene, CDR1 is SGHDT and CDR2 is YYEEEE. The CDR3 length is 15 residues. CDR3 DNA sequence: TGTGCCAGCAGCTCGGGGACAGGGGTTAACTATGGCTACACCTTC. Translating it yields CASSSGTGVNYGYTF.

DNA of the CDR3: TGTGCCAGCAGCCTGGGGACAACCGATAACTATGGCTACACCTTC. Its translation: CASSLGTTDNYGYTF. This sequence joins TRBV11-1 and TRBJ1-2, with TRBD1 as a possible D gene (6 bases). Between the trimmed V and J ends, which lost 5 bases and 1 base, there was a span of 14 bases. Germline lookup yields CDR1 SGHAT and CDR2 FQDESV (reference sequence). The CDR3 runs 15 residues.